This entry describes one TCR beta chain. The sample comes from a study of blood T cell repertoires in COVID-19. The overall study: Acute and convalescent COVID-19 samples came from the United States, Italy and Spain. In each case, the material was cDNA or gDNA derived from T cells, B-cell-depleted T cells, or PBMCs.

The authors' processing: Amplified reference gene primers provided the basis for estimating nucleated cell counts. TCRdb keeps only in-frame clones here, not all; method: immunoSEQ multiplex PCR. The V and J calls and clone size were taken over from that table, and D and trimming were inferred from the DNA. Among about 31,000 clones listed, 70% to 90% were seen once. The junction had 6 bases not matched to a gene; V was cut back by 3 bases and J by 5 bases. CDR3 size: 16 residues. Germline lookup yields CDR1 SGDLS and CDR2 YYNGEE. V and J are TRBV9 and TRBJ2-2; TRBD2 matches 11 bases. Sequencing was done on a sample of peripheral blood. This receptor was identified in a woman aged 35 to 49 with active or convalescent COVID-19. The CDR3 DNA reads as TGTGCCAGCAGCGCCGGGCTAGCGGGAGGTACCGGGGAGCTGTTTTTT. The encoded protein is CASSAGLAGGTGELFF.